The clone carrying this T cell receptor beta chain was observed a handful of times. This specimen comes from a study of Graves' ophthalmopathy and Graves' hyperthyroidism. The CDR3 covers 13 residues. Germline CDR1 reads MDHEN; CDR2 reads SYDVKM. Trimming cost V 6 bases and J 4 bases; bases outside gene matches: 5. Researchers took RNA transcripts and amplified TCR beta CDR3 regions from them. The workflow started with a first-round RT-PCR run with HTBI primers and then moved on to a second-round multiplex PCR. TCRdb reanalysed the multiplex PCR reads using MiXCR and keeps one entry per CDR3 protein. This sample has a few hundred thousand distinct CDR3 sequences, with about two fifths found just once.

Sequenced sample: peripheral blood or thyroid tissue (not recorded which). This chain links TRBV28 with TRBJ1-1; the match to TRBD1 covers 7 bases. The receptor comes from an adult man with Graves' hyperthyroidism. The CDR3 is CASRDTGVTEAFF. Here the CDR3 DNA reads TGTGCCAGCAGAGATACAGGGGTCACTGAAGCTTTCTTT.